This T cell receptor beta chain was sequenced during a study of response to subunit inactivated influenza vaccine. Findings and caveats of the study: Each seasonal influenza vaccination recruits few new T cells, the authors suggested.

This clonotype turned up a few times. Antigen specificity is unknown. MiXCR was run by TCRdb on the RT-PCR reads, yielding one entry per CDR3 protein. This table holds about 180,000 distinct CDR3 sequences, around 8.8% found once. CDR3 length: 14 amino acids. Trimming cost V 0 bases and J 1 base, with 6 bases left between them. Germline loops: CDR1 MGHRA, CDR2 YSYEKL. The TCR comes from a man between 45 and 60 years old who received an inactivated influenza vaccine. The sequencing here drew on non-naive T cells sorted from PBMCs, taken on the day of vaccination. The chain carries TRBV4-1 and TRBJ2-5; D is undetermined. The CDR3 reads CASSQDASQETQYF. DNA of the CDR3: TGCGCCAGCAGCCAAGATGCGAGCCAAGAGACCCAGTACTTC.